This TCR beta chain was recorded in a study of cytomegalovirus exposure and HLA in healthy donors. General observations from the study: Cytomegalovirus association was listed for 164 TCR beta chains. A classifier reportedly called cytomegalovirus status with high sensitivity and specificity.

Germline CDR1 reads SGHRS; CDR2 reads YFSETQ. Germline trimming cut 2 bases from V and 1 base from J; bases unmatched to any gene: 11. This CDR3 spans 17 amino acids. PCR used 60 Vbeta primers and 13 Jbeta primers. Generated by immunoSEQ multiplex PCR, the TCRdb table keeps only in-frame clones and is missing some. Of 50,000 or so clones listed, less than 75% were seen once; the top ten hold about 6%. This clone was counted between two and nine times. The antigen remains undetermined. Source material: PBMCs. The V call is TRBV5-1, the J call TRBJ1-1; 7 bases map to TRBD1. The sequence came from a man aged 30 to 45 in good health and CMV-seronegative. CDR3 sequence (DNA): TGCGCCAGCAGCTTCCGACAGGGACCCCAAAAGAACACTGAAGCTTTCTTT. Its translation is CASSFRQGPQKNTEAFF.